This TCR beta chain came from a study of blood T cell repertoires in COVID-19. Study at large: The origin of the acute and convalescent COVID-19 samples was the United States, Italy and Spain.

Germline lookup yields CDR1 GTSNPN and CDR2 SVGIG (reference sequence). With 4 bases clipped from V and 6 bases from J, the junction kept 8 bases outside the gene matches. CDR3 length equals 13 residues. The method was immunoSEQ multiplex PCR; TCRdb's version includes in-frame clones alone and lacks a portion of them. The data hold over 110,000 clones, with more than 70% observed a single time. The sample comprised peripheral blood. This receptor was obtained from a human donor in a cohort sampled during active COVID-19. The chain has TRBV30 and TRBJ2-7; TRBD1 agrees at 8 bases. For the CDR3, the DNA is TGTGCCTGGAACGACAGGGGCGCCGGCGAGCAGTACTTC. Its protein is CAWNDRGAGEQYF. Full variable domain (outside the CDR3, taken from reference TRBV30 and TRBJ2-7): SQTIHQWPATLVQPVGSPLSLECTVEGTSNPNLYWYRQAAGRGLQLLFYSVGIGQISSEVPQNLSASRPQDRQFILSSKKLLLSDSGFYLCAWNDRGAGEQYFGPGTRLTVT.